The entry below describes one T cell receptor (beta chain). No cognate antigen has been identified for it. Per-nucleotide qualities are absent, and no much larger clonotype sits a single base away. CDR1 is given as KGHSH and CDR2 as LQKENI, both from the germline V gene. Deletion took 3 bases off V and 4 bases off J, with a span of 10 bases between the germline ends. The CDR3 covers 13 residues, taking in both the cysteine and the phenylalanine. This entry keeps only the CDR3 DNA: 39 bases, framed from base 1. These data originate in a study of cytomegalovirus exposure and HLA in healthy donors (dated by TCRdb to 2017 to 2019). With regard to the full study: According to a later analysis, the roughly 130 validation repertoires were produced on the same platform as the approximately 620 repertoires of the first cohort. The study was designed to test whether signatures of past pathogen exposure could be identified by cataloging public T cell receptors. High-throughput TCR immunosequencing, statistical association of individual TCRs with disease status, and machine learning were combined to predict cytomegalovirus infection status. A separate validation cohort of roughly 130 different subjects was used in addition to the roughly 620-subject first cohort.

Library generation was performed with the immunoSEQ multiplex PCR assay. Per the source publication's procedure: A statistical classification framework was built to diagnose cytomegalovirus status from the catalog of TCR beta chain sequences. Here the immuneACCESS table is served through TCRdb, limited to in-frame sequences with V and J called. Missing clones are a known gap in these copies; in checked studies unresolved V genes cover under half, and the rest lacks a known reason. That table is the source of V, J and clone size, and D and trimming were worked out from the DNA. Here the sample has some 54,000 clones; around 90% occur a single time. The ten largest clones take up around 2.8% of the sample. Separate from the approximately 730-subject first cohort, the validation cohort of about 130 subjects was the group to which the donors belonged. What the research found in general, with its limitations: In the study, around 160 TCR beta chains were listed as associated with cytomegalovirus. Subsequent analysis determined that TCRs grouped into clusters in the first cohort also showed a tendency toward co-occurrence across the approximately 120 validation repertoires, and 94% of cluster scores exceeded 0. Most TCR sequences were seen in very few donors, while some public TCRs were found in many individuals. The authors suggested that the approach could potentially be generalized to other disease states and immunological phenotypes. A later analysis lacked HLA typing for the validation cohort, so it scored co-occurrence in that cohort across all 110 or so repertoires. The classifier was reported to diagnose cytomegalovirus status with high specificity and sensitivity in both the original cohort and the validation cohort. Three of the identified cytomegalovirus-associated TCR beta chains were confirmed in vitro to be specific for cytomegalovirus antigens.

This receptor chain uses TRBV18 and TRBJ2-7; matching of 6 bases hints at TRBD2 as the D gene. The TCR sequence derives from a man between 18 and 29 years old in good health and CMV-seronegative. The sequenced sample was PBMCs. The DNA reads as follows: TGTGCCAGCTCACCGGGACTCTCGTACGAGCAGTACTTC. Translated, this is CASSPGLSYEQYF.